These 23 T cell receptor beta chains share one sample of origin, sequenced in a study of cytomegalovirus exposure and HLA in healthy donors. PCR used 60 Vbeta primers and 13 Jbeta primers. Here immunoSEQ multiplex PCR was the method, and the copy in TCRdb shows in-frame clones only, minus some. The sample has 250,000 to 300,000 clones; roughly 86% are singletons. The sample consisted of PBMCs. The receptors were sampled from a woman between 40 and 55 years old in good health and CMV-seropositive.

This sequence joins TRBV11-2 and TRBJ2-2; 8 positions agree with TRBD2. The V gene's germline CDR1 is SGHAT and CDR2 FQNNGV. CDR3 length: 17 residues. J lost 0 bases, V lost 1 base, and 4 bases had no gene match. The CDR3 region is CASSLVGSGANTGELFF. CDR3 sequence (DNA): TGTGCCAGCAGCTTAGTCGGTAGCGGGGCGAACACCGGGGAGCTGTTTTTT.

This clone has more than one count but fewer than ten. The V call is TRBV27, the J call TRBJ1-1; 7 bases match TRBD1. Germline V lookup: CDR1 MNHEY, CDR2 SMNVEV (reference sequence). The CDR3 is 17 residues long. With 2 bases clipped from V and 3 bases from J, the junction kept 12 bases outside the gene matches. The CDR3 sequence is CASSLESLQGRHTEAFF. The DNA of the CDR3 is TGTGCCAGCAGTTTAGAATCTTTACAGGGGCGACACACTGAAGCTTTCTTT.

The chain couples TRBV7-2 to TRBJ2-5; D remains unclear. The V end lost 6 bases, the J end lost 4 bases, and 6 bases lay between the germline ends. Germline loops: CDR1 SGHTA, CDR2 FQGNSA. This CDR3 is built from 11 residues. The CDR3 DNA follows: TGTGCCAGCAGATACAGAGAGACCCAGTACTTC. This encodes CASRYRETQYF.

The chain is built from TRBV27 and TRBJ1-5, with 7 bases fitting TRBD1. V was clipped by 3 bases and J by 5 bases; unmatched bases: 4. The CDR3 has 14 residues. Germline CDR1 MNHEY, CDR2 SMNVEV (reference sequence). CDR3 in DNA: TGTGCCAGCAGTTTGACAGGGTATGATCAGCCCCAGCATTTT. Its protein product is CASSLTGYDQPQHF.

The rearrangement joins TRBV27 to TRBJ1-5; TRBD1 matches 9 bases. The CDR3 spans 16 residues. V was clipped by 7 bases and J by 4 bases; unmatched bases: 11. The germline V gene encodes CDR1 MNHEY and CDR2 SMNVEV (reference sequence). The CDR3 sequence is CASTRTGTGFNQPQHF. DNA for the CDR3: TGTGCCAGCACGCGGACCGGGACAGGGTTTAATCAGCCCCAGCATTTT.

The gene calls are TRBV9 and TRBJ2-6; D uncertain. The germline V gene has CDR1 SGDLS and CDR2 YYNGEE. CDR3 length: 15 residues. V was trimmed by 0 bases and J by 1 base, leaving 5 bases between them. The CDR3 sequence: CASSVAVSGANVLTF. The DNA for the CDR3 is TGTGCCAGCAGCGTAGCCGTTTCTGGGGCCAACGTCCTGACTTTC. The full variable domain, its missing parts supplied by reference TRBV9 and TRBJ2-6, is DSGVTQTPKHLITATGQRVTLRCSPRSGDLSVYWYQQSLDQGLQFLIQYYNGEERAKGNILERFSAQQFPDLHSELNLSSLELGDSALYFCASSVAVSGANVLTFGAGSRLTVL.

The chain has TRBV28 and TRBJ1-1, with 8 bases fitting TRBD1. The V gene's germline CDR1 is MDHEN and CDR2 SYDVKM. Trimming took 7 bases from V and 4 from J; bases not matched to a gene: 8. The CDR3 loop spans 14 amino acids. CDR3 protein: CASTRQGSTTEAFF. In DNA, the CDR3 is TGTGCCAGCACCCGACAGGGGAGTACCACTGAAGCTTTCTTT.

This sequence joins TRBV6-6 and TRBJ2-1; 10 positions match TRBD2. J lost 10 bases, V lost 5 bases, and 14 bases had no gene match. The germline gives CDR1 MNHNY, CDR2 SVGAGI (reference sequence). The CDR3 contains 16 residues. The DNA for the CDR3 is TGTGCCAGCAGTACATCCGGGACTAGCGCCCCACCGGAGCAGTTCTTC. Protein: CASSTSGTSAPPEQFF.

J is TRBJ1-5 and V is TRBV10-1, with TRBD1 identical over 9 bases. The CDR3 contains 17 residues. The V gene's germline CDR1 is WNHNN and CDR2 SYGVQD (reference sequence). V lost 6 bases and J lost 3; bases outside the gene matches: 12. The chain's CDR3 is CASSPGQGRRDNQPQHF. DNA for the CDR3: TGCGCCAGCAGCCCGGGACAGGGAAGACGGGACAATCAGCCCCAGCATTTT.

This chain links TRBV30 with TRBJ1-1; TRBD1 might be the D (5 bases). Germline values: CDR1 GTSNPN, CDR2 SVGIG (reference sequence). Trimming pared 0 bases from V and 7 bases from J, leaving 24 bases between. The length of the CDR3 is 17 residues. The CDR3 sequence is CAWSVVAGKGTLGEAFF. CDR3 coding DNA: TGTGCCTGGAGTGTAGTTGCGGGGAAGGGGACCTTGGGTGAAGCTTTCTTT. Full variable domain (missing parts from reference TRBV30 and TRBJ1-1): SQTIHQWPATLVQPVGSPLSLECTVEGTSNPNLYWYRQAAGRGLQLLFYSVGIGQISSEVPQNLSASRPQDRQFILSSKKLLLSDSGFYLCAWSVVAGKGTLGEAFFGQGTRLTVV.

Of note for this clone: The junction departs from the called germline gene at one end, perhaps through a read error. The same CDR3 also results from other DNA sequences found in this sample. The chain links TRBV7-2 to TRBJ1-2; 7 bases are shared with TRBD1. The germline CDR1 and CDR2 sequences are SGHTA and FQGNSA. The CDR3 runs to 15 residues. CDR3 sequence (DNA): TGTGCCAGCAGCACGAACACAGGGGCTAACTATGGCTACACCTTT. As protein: CASSTNTGANYGYTF. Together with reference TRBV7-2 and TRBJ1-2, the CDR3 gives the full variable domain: GAGVSQSPSNKVTEKGKDVELRCDPISGHTALYWYRQSLGQGLEFLIYFQGNSAPDKSGLPSDRFSAERTGGSVSTLTIQRTQQEDSAVYLCASSTNTGANYGYTFGSGTRLTVV.

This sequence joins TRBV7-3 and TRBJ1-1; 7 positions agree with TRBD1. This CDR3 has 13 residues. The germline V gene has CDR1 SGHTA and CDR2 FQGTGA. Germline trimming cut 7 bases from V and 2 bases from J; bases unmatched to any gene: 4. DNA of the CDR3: TGTGCCAGCAAGGGGGCGGTCAACACTGAAGCTTTCTTT. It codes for CASKGAVNTEAFF. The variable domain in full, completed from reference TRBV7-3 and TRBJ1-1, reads GAGVSQTPSNKVTEKGKYVELRCDPISGHTALYWYRQSLGQGPEFLIYFQGTGAADDSGLPNDRFFAVRPEGSVSTLKIQRTERGDSAVYLCASKGAVNTEAFFGQGTRLTVV.

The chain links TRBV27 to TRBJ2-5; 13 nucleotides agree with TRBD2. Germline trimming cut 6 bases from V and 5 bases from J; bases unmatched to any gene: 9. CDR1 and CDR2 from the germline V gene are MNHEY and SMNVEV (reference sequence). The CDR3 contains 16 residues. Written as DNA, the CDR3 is TGTGCCAGCAGCCTTCTGACTAGCGGGAGGAAGGAGACCCAGTACTTC. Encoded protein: CASSLLTSGRKETQYF.

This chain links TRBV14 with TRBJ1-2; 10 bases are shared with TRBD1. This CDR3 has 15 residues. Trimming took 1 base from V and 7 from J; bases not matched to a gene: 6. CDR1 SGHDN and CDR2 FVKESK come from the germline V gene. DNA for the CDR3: TGTGCCAGCAGCCAAGCCGGGACAGGGGTGCTTGGCTACACCTTC. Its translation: CASSQAGTGVLGYTF.

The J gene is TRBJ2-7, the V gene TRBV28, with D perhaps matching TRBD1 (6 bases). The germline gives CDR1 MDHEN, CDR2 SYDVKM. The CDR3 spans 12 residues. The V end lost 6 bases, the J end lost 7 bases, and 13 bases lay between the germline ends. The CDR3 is CASSMTGEEQYF. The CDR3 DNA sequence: TGTGCCAGCAGCATGACAGGCGAAGAGCAGTACTTC.

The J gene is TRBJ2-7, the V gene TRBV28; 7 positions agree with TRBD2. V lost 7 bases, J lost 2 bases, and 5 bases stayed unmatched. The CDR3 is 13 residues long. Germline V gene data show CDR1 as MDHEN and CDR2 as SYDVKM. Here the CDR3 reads CASTSGTPYEQYF. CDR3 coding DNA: TGTGCCAGCACTAGCGGTACCCCCTACGAGCAGTACTTC.

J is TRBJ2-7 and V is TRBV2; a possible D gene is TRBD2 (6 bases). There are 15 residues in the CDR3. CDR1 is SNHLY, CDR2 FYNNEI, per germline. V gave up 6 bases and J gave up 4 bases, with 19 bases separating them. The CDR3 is CASSPPGASTYEQYF. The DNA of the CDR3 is TGTGCCAGCAGCCCCCCGGGAGCGAGTACGTACGAGCAGTACTTC. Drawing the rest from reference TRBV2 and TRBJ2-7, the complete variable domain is EPEVTQTPSHQVTQMGQEVILRCVPISNHLYFYWYRQILGQKVEFLVSFYNNEISEKSEIFDDQFSVERPDGSNFTLKIRSTKLEDSAMYFCASSPPGASTYEQYFGPGTRLTVT.

The DNA for the CDR3 is TGTGCCAGCAGCTTAGTCGCCGGACTAGCGTTCGCCTACGAGCAGTACTTC. Translation: CASSLVAGLAFAYEQYF. This chain connects TRBV7-2 to TRBJ2-7; 9 bases fit TRBD2. In germline, CDR1 is SGHTA, CDR2 FQGNSA. This CDR3 region has 17 residues. V trimming: 1 base; J trimming: 2 bases; junction bases outside the gene matches: 9. Variable domain in full (rest from reference TRBV7-2 and TRBJ2-7): GAGVSQSPSNKVTEKGKDVELRCDPISGHTALYWYRQSLGQGLEFLIYFQGNSAPDKSGLPSDRFSAERTGGSVSTLTIQRTQQEDSAVYLCASSLVAGLAFAYEQYFGPGTRLTVT.

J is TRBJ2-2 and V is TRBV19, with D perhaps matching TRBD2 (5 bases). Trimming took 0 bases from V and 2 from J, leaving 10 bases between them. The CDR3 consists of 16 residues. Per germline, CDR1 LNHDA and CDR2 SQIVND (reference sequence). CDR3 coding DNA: TGTGCCAGTAGTATAGATGAGCGGAGAAACACCGGGGAGCTGTTTTTT. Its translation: CASSIDERRNTGELFF.

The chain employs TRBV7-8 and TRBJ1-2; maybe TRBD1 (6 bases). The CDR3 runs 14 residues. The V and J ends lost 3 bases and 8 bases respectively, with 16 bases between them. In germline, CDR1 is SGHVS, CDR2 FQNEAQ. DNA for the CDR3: TGTGCCAGCAGCTTGAAGGACAGCGGCGGCGGCTACACCTTC. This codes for CASSLKDSGGGYTF.

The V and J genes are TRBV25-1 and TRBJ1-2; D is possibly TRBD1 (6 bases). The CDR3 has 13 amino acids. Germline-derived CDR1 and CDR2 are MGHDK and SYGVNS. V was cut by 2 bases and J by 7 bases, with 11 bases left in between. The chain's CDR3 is CASSEPQGIGYTF. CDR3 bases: TGTGCCAGCAGTGAACCACAGGGTATTGGCTACACCTTC.

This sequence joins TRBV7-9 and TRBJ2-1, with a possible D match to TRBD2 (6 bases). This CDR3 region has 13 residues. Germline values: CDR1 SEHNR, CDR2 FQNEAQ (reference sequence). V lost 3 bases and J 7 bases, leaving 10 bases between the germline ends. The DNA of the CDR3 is TGTGCCAGCAGCTTCGGCGGAGGGAATGAGCAGTTCTTC. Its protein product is CASSFGGGNEQFF.

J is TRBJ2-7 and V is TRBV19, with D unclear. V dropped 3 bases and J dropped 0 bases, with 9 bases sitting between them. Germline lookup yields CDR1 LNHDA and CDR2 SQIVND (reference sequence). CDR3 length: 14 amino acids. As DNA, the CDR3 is TGTGCCAGTAGTATCGAGGCCGCCTCCTACGAGCAGTACTTC. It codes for CASSIEAASYEQYF.